This T cell receptor (beta chain) was recorded in a study of T-cell reconstitution after alpha-beta-depleted transplantation in children. As it was prepared, the TCRbeta library received unique molecular identifiers. TCRdb ran MiXCR on the PCR reads and lists one entry per CDR3 protein. The sample holds about 360,000 distinct CDR3 sequences, about an eighth seen once. The material was PBMCs, obtained from the stem cell graft. This sequence originates from a human donor who donated a stem cell graft to a child with Fanconi anemia.

The CDR3 nucleotides read TGCGCCAGCAGAAGGACTAGCGGGAACAATGAGCAGTTCTTC. Residues: CASRRTSGNNEQFF. V is TRBV5-1 and J is TRBJ2-1; 12 positions match TRBD2. The CDR3 contains 14 residues. Germline assignment: CDR1 SGHRS and CDR2 YFSETQ. V shed 5 bases, J shed 5 bases, and the junction held 2 bases outside the gene matches.